This TCR beta chain originates from a study of read filtering for tumor transcriptome and immune sequencing. Study overall: Patients were about 18 male and approximately 15 female, mean age approximately 70 years, range about 47 to 80. Per sample, TCR-region reads ranged about 4 to 11 million by IR-seq, roughly 85 to 1,300 by RNA-seq.

Sampling of bone marrow took place during active disease in every patient. Findings and limits, study-wide: IR-seq and RNA-seq agreed better without single-read clonotypes.

This clonotype was found many times. As yet, its antigen is unknown. Molecular barcoded adaptors covering alpha/delta and beta/gamma chains were used on roughly 400 ng RNA. TCRdb fed the reads into MiXCR, producing one record per CDR3 protein. The table shows 35,000 to 40,000 distinct CDR3 sequences, with roughly 13% occurring only once. CDR1 and CDR2 from the germline V gene are KGHSH and LQKENI. V was trimmed by 2 bases and J by 5 bases, leaving 13 bases between them. This CDR3 is built from 14 residues. Sample: a population of CD138-negative cells sorted from bone marrow. V gene TRBV18 combines with J gene TRBJ2-7; D is ambiguous. This TCR was recovered from a donor at least 40 years old with multiple myeloma. In DNA, the CDR3 is TGTGCCAGCTCACCATCCGGAGCGATTAACGAGCAGTACTTC. As protein: CASSPSGAINEQYF.